The rows below give T cell receptor beta chains drawn from one sample of a study of cytomegalovirus exposure and HLA in healthy donors. Assay: immunoSEQ multiplex PCR; the TCRdb copy retains only in-frame clones and omits some. The table has about 150,000 clones, approximately 80% seen once; the top ten hold 1.5% to 2%. The sample comprised PBMCs. All receptors come from a middle-aged woman in good health and CMV-seronegative. The conserved cysteine and the conserved F or W are not part of the CDR3 here. A D gene is named only where the DNA matches it firmly.

D gene	V gene	J gene	CDR3 length	CDR3 protein
NA	TRBV19	TRBJ1-5	16	ASSSGRARGFGDQPQH
NA	TRBV5-1	TRBJ2-6	15	ASSPGHGIDGANVLT
NA	TRBV5-1	TRBJ2-2	11	ASKLANTGELF
TRBD2	TRBV4-2	TRBJ2-5	13	ASSQTSGNKETQY
NA	TRBV9	TRBJ1-2	12	ASSVEGTSGGYT
NA	TRBV9	TRBJ1-3	15	ASSVRGGKVTGNTIY
NA	TRBV7-2	TRBJ2-3	13	ASSPGLGGGDTQY
NA	TRBV11-3	TRBJ2-7	11	ASSSRDNYEQY
NA	TRBV7-2	TRBJ1-2	13	ASSRGAGNIYGYT
NA	TRBV18	TRBJ1-3	12	ASSPRVSGNTIY
NA	TRBV13	TRBJ2-3	12	ASSKRGHTDTQY
TRBD1	TRBV2	TRBJ2-5	13	ASSEIWDRGETQY
TRBD2	TRBV7-2	TRBJ2-7	10	ASGRAPGEQY
NA	TRBV27	TRBJ1-2	13	ASSSMNRLNYGYT
NA	TRBV7-9	TRBJ2-3	13	ASSLGTRSADTQY
NA	TRBV19	TRBJ1-1	13	ASSMFWPMNTEAF
TRBD1	TRBV28	TRBJ1-2	11	ASHRGPIYGYT
NA	TRBV10-2	TRBJ1-1	10	ASSAMNTEAF
NA	TRBV5-1	TRBJ2-2	13	ASSGPTPSTGELF
TRBD2	TRBV19	TRBJ2-7	17	ASSHHFGTSGRGQGEQY
NA	TRBV7-9	TRBJ2-7	11	ASSVLDTYEQY
NA	TRBV9	TRBJ1-1	12	ASSVNSLNTEAF
NA	TRBV7-8	TRBJ1-5	15	ASSLVRRPGYNQPQH
NA	TRBV6-5	TRBJ1-2	12	ASSYPGPAGGYT
NA	TRBV12-1	TRBJ2-7	13	ASSLQGYRPYEQY
NA	TRBV28	TRBJ1-5	12	ASSSGQGHQPQH
NA	TRBV19	TRBJ2-7	11	ASSIDSSYEQY
NA	TRBV7-9	TRBJ1-1	12	ASSLVGVNTEAF
TRBD2	TRBV5-4	TRBJ2-5	13	ASRSPGLAGETQY
TRBD1	TRBV10-3	TRBJ1-2	13	AITRDRASAKGYT
NA	TRBV29-1	TRBJ2-1	12	SGWPHPQNNEQF
TRBD1	TRBV18	TRBJ2-2	13	ASSVRQGGTGELF
TRBD1	TRBV4-1	TRBJ1-1	11	ASRGTVGLEAF
NA	TRBV7-2	TRBJ2-2	14	ASITQGRENTGELF
NA	TRBV5-1	TRBJ2-7	11	ASSLVGEYEQY
TRBD1	TRBV5-1	TRBJ2-7	13	ASSGTGTGLLQQY
TRBD2	TRBV5-1	TRBJ2-3	14	ASKDLSGGGTDTQY
TRBD1	TRBV5-1	TRBJ2-5	15	ASSDPAGQGNQETQY
NA	TRBV6-1	TRBJ2-3	13	ASSESGVSTDTQY
NA	TRBV6-1	TRBJ1-2	13	ASSEASGSGYGYT
TRBD1	TRBV28	TRBJ1-1	12	ATKPGDRAPKAF
NA	TRBV11-3	TRBJ1-1	11	ASSRQVNTEAF
NA	TRBV10-1	TRBJ2-5	12	ASSEFQGGETQY
TRBD1	TRBV6-1	TRBJ1-2	13	ASSEIGQAGYGYT
TRBD2	TRBV19	TRBJ2-7	15	ASSIPLGGKRSYEQY
NA	TRBV13	TRBJ1-2	11	ASSSRGFYGYT
NA	TRBV5-5	TRBJ1-1	12	ASSFWLGGTEAF
NA	TRBV19	TRBJ1-5	12	ASSSGNPNQPQH
TRBD1	TRBV10-3	TRBJ1-2	13	AISVSTGDNYGYT
TRBD2	TRBV5-4	TRBJ2-5	13	ASSSGGGLQETQY
NA	TRBV6-5	TRBJ2-7	11	ASSYGELGEQY
TRBD1	TRBV27	TRBJ2-1	14	ASSLDRGNSYNEQF